These 29 T cell receptor beta chains came from one sample sequenced in a study of blood T cells in healthy people across ages. The second PCR ran roughly 6 to 11 cycles with a sample-barcoded 5' primer and J-beta primers. MiXCR, run by TCRdb on the 5' RACE reads, gives a single entry per CDR3 protein. The sample records 890,000 or so distinct CDR3 sequences, around 68% being singletons. The sequenced sample consisted of blood. Receptor source: a man between 25 and 39 years old in good health.

This clonotype has just a few counts. This chain links TRBV29-1 with TRBJ2-3, with D perhaps matching TRBD2 (5 bases). The CDR3 runs to 14 residues. Germline V gene lookup returns CDR1 SQVTM and CDR2 ANQGSEA. The V and J ends lost 6 bases and 2 bases respectively, with 15 bases between them. This CDR3 is CSVGGLTFTDTQYF. The CDR3 DNA follows: TGCAGCGTCGGAGGACTGACGTTCACAGATACGCAGTATTTT.

The J gene is TRBJ2-3, the V gene TRBV20-1, with 7 bases that match TRBD1. The CDR3 sequence is 13 residues long. V shed 1 base, J shed 6 bases, and the junction held 4 bases outside the gene matches. From germline, CDR1 is DFQATT and CDR2 SNEGSKA (reference sequence). The CDR3 here is CSARVTGADTQYF. CDR3 coding DNA: TGCAGTGCTAGAGTTACAGGGGCGGATACGCAGTATTTT.

The chain links TRBV5-4 to TRBJ2-4; D unresolved. V dropped 4 bases and J dropped 6 bases, with 8 bases sitting between them. Germline V gene lookup returns CDR1 SGHNT and CDR2 YYREEE (reference sequence). The CDR3 consists of 12 residues. CDR3 region: CASSPTSNIQYF. CDR3 in DNA: TGTGCCAGCAGCCCTACATCAAACATTCAGTACTTC.

The V and J genes are TRBV3-1 and TRBJ2-3; 9 nucleotides align to TRBD1. Trimming removed 0 bases from V and 3 bases from J; junction bases left unmatched: 10. The length of the CDR3 is 18 residues. Looked up from germline, CDR1 is LGHDT and CDR2 is YNNKEL (reference sequence). The DNA of the CDR3 is TGTGCCAGCAGCCAAGACTTTCTTGGACAGGGGAGAACAGATACGCAGTATTTT. Amino acid sequence: CASSQDFLGQGRTDTQYF.

This clonotype has just a few counts. The chain couples TRBV29-1 to TRBJ2-7; D unresolved. Germline CDR1 and CDR2: SQVTM and ANQGSEA. This CDR3 spans 15 amino acids. Trimming took 1 base from V and 2 from J, leaving 15 bases between them. The CDR3 region has the DNA TGCAGCGTTGAAGGTTTGGGCGGATCGACCTACGAGCAGTACTTC. This translates into CSVEGLGGSTYEQYF.

Only a few counts were recorded for this clonotype. The V call is TRBV12-3 or TRBV12-4, the J call TRBJ2-6; no firm D call. V dropped 7 bases and J dropped 4 bases, with 5 bases sitting between them. This CDR3 contains 12 residues. The CDR3 is CASTVGANVLTF. The CDR3 coding sequence is TGTGCCAGCACCGTCGGGGCCAACGTCCTGACTTTC.

Points on this clonotype: Since a much larger clone is just one base distant, this may be a read error. CDR3 DNA sequence: TGTGCCAGCAGTGAAGCCCCCGGTGGGAATGAGCAGTACTTC. Translated, it gives CASSEAPGGNEQYF. The J gene is TRBJ2-5, the V gene TRBV6-4, with D hard to call. The CDR3 totals 14 residues. The V end was cut by 3 bases, the J end by 11 bases, with 19 bases between. Germline assignment: CDR1 MRHNA and CDR2 SNTAGT.

This clonotype was seen a handful of times. The J gene is TRBJ2-7, the V gene TRBV18, with 8 bases fitting TRBD2. The CDR3 runs 15 residues. V shed 6 bases and J 0 bases; nucleotides not matched to a gene: 7. The V gene's germline CDR1 is KGHSH and CDR2 LQKENI. CDR3 sequence: CASSPRGGSSYEQYF. CDR3 coding DNA: TGTGCCAGCTCTCCCCGGGGGGGAAGCTCCTACGAGCAGTACTTC.

The chain employs TRBV11-2 and TRBJ2-3, with 8 bases identical to TRBD2. Looked up from germline, CDR1 is SGHAT and CDR2 is FQNNGV. V shed 1 base and J 4 bases; nucleotides not matched to a gene: 1. The CDR3 covers 14 residues. This CDR3 is CASSLVAGPDTQYF. The CDR3 nucleotides read TGTGCCAGCAGCTTAGTAGCGGGGCCAGATACGCAGTATTTT.

The genes are TRBV5-1 and TRBJ2-4; D is ambiguous. The DNA end favors TRBJ2-7, so the J call may be wrong. Germline V gene sequence: CDR1 SGHRS, CDR2 YFSETQ. This CDR3 is built from 14 residues. CDR3 residues: CASSANPEGFEQYF. CDR3 DNA: TGCGCCAGCAGCGCGAACCCAGAAGGGTTCGAGCAGTACTTC.

The chain is built from TRBV19 and TRBJ2-1; 11 bases map to TRBD1. The CDR3 covers 14 residues. V dropped 6 bases and J dropped 7; count of bases not matched to a gene: 5. The germline CDR1 and CDR2 sequences are LNHDA and SQIVND (reference sequence). CDR3 protein: CASRRDRGVNEQFF. The CDR3 region has the DNA TGTGCCAGTAGACGGGACAGGGGGGTAAATGAGCAGTTCTTC.

The chain employs TRBV7-2 and TRBJ2-7; no firm D call. This CDR3 has 14 amino acids. The V end was cut by 5 bases, the J end by 1 base, with 12 bases between. Germline V gene lookup returns CDR1 SGHTA and CDR2 FQGNSA. Here the CDR3 DNA reads TGTGCCAGCAGCAACGGACCGCGATCCTACGAGCAGTACTTC. It is translated as CASSNGPRSYEQYF.

The chain links TRBV7-3 to TRBJ2-6; D unresolved. The V gene's germline CDR1 is SGHTA and CDR2 FQGTGA. V gave up 3 bases and J gave up 4 bases, with 13 bases separating them. This CDR3 is built from 16 residues. The CDR3 coding sequence is TGTGCCAGCAGCTTCGGCCAAGCTTCCGGGGCCAACGTCCTGACTTTC. It is translated as CASSFGQASGANVLTF.

CDR3 nucleotides: TGTGCCAGCAGCCAAGACCCAGTCGCGTATGGCTACACCTTC. It yields the protein CASSQDPVAYGYTF. V is TRBV3-1 and J is TRBJ1-2; D unresolved. The CDR3 loop spans 14 amino acids. The germline V gene encodes CDR1 LGHDT and CDR2 YNNKEL (reference sequence). The V gene lost 0 bases and the J gene lost 5 bases, with 10 bases spanning the gap.

The CDR3 is CASSLEGATNYGYTF. DNA of the CDR3: TGTGCCAGCAGTTTGGAGGGGGCTACTAACTATGGCTACACCTTC. V gene TRBV12-3 or TRBV12-4 combines with J gene TRBJ1-2; 7 nucleotides match TRBD1. With V trimmed by 3 bases and J by 0 bases, 4 bases remained unmatched. The CDR3 extends over 15 amino acids.

This chain links TRBV7-9 with TRBJ1-2; 10 nucleotides align to TRBD1. This CDR3 spans 15 amino acids. Germline V CDR1 and CDR2: SEHNR, FQNEAQ (reference sequence). After removal of 4 bases from V and 4 bases from J, the junction contained 6 bases not matched to a gene. CDR3 protein: CASSSGQGVGYGYTF. The CDR3 DNA sequence: TGTGCCAGCAGCTCCGGACAGGGGGTAGGCTATGGCTACACCTTC. Filled out from reference TRBV7-9 and TRBJ1-2, the complete variable domain reads DTGVSQNPRHKITKRGQNVTFRCDPISEHNRLYWYRQTLGQGPEFLTYFQNEAQLEKSRLLSDRFSAERPKGSFSTLEIQRTEQGDSAMYLCASSSGQGVGYGYTFGSGTRLTVV.

The J gene is TRBJ1-6, the V gene TRBV11-1; D gene uncertain. This CDR3 region has 14 residues. Germline V lookup: CDR1 SGHAT, CDR2 FQDESV (reference sequence). V lost 5 bases, J lost 3 bases, and 8 bases lay in between. The CDR3 loop reads CASSGPHYNSPLHF. As DNA, the CDR3 is TGTGCCAGCAGCGGACCGCACTATAATTCACCCCTCCACTTT.

This clonotype was counted only a few times. V is TRBV4-2 and J is TRBJ2-7; TRBD1 aligns across 7 bases. Trimming cost V 2 bases and J 0 bases; bases outside gene matches: 7. The germline gives CDR1 LGHNA, CDR2 YNFKEQ. The length of the CDR3 is 16 residues. The CDR3 here is CASSQTGQTYSYEQYF. As DNA, the CDR3 is TGTGCCAGCAGCCAAACGGGACAGACCTACTCCTACGAGCAGTACTTC.

This chain links TRBV7-3 with TRBJ2-1; TRBD2 matches 13 bases. The CDR3 is made up of 16 amino acids. With 4 bases clipped from V and 7 bases from J, the junction kept 7 bases outside the gene matches. CDR1 is SGHTA and CDR2 is FQGTGA in the germline V gene. The DNA for the CDR3 is TGTGCCAGCAGCTATCTAACTAGCGGGGGGGCTAATGAGCAGTTCTTC. Protein: CASSYLTSGGANEQFF.

The V gene is TRBV7-2, the J gene TRBJ2-5; D is unclear. Matching the DNA end better, TRBJ2-7 makes the J call doubtful. The CDR3 consists of 13 residues. CDR1 and CDR2 from the germline V gene are SGHTA and FQGNSA. Here the CDR3 DNA reads TGTGCCAGCAGCCCCCCTACCACCTACGAGCAGTACTTC. Residues: CASSPPTTYEQYF.

This CDR3 is CASSFTGSGVHEQYF. The CDR3 DNA follows: TGTGCCAGCAGTTTTACAGGGAGTGGGGTTCACGAGCAGTACTTC. The chain employs TRBV12-3 or TRBV12-4 and TRBJ2-4, with TRBD1 as a possible D gene (6 bases). The end of the DNA aligns better with TRBJ2-7, so the J call may be wrong. There are 15 residues in the CDR3.

The rearrangement links TRBV28 to TRBJ2-7; TRBD1 aligns across 8 bases. This CDR3 comprises 14 residues. Germline V gene data show CDR1 as MDHEN and CDR2 as SYDVKM. Trimming cost V 3 bases and J 6 bases; bases outside gene matches: 7. CDR3 loop: CASSLAGQGIEQYF. CDR3 nucleotide sequence: TGTGCCAGCAGTTTGGCAGGACAGGGAATCGAGCAGTACTTC.

The chain combines TRBV7-3 with TRBJ2-6; 9 nucleotides line up with TRBD1. With V trimmed by 3 bases and J by 4 bases, 10 bases remained unmatched. From germline, CDR1 is SGHTA and CDR2 FQGTGA. The CDR3 totals 18 residues. Here the CDR3 DNA reads TGTGCCAGCAGCTTTCCGGGACAGGGCACGGGAGGGGCCAACGTCCTGACTTTC. Protein: CASSFPGQGTGGANVLTF.

The V and J genes are TRBV7-2 and TRBJ2-5; 9 bases align to TRBD2. Germline V lookup: CDR1 SGHTA, CDR2 FQGNSA. The CDR3 contains 14 residues. The V and J ends lost 10 bases and 2 bases, in that order; junction bases with no gene match: 8. The CDR3 nucleotides are TGTGCCAACCAGACTAGCGGAGTACAAGAGACCCAGTACTTC. Translated: CANQTSGVQETQYF. Based on the CDR3 plus reference TRBV7-2 and TRBJ2-5, the full variable domain is GAGVSQSPSNKVTEKGKDVELRCDPISGHTALYWYRQSLGQGLEFLIYFQGNSAPDKSGLPSDRFSAERTGGSVSTLTIQRTQQEDSAVYLCANQTSGVQETQYFGPGTRLLVL.

This clonotype was detected only a few times. The chain has TRBV6-5 and TRBJ2-7; D perhaps matches TRBD1 (5 bases). Germline CDR1 is MNHEY and CDR2 is SVGAGI. V was cut by 6 bases and J by 4 bases, with 13 bases left in between. The CDR3 sequence is 13 residues long. In DNA, the CDR3 is TGTGCCAGCAGCAGCAGGGTAAGATACGAGCAGTACTTC. Protein sequence: CASSSRVRYEQYF.

The V gene is TRBV5-1, the J gene TRBJ2-7, with D maybe TRBD2 (7 bases). Trimming shortened V by 4 bases and J by 5 bases, and 16 bases separated the two germline ends. From germline, CDR1 is SGHRS and CDR2 YFSETQ. This CDR3 has 14 residues. CDR3 residues: CASSGGGGRNEQYF. The CDR3 bases are TGCGCCAGCAGCGGGGGAGGGGGGCGAAACGAGCAGTACTTC.

This chain connects TRBV20-1 to TRBJ2-5, with a tentative D call TRBD1 (6 bases). The germline CDR1 and CDR2 sequences are DFQATT and SNEGSKA (reference sequence). V was trimmed by 3 bases and J by 2 bases, leaving 16 bases between them. This CDR3 has 15 amino acids. CDR3 residues: CSARATGVEQETQYF. CDR3 DNA sequence: TGCAGTGCTAGGGCGACAGGAGTGGAGCAAGAGACCCAGTACTTC.

This rearrangement joins TRBV20-1 to TRBJ2-2; possibly TRBD2 for D (5 bases). Germline lookup yields CDR1 DFQATT and CDR2 SNEGSKA (reference sequence). The CDR3 extends over 11 amino acids. V lost 7 bases and J lost 5, with 8 bases in between. As DNA, the CDR3 is TGCAGTGGCCGGGGTACCGGGGAGCTGTTTTTT. This codes for CSGRGTGELFF.

The chain recombines TRBV15 with TRBJ2-1; D gene ambiguous. The CDR3 covers 15 residues. V shed 4 bases and J shed 5 bases, with 15 bases lying between them. Germline V lookup: CDR1 LNHNV, CDR2 YYDKDF (reference sequence). The CDR3 sequence is CATSIGRAPDNEQFF. CDR3 bases: TGTGCCACCAGCATTGGAAGGGCCCCGGACAATGAGCAGTTCTTC.